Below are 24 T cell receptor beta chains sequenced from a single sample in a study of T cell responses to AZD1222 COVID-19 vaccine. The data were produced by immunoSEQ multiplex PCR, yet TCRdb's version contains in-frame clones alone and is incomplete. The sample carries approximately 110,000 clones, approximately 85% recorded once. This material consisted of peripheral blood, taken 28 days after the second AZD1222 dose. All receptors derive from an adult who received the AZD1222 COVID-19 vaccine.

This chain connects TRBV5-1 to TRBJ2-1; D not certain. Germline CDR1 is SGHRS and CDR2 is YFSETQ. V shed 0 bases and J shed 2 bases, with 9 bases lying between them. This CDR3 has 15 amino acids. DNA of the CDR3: TGCGCCAGCAGCTTGGAGCTGGGGACCTACAATGAGCAGTTCTTC. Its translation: CASSLELGTYNEQFF.

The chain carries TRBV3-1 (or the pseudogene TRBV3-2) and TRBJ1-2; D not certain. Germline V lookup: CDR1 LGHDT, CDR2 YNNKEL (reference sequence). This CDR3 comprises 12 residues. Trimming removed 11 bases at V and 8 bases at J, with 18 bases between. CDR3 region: CAASKSPWGYTF. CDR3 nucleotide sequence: TGTGCCGCCAGCAAAAGTCCCTGGGGCTACACCTTC.

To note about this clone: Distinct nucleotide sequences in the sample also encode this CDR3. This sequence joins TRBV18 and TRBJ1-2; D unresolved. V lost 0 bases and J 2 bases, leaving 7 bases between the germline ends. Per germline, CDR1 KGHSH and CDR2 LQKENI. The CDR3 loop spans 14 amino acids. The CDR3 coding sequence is TGTGCCAGCTCACCACCAACAGTAAACTATGGCTACACCTTC. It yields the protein CASSPPTVNYGYTF.

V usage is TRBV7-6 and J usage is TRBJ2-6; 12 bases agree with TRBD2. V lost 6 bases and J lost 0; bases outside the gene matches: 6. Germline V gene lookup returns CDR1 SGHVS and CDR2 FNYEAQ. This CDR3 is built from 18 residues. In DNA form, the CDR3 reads TGTGCCAGCAGTCCTACTAGCGGGGGGAACTCTGGGGCCAACGTCCTGACTTTC. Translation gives CASSPTSGGNSGANVLTF.

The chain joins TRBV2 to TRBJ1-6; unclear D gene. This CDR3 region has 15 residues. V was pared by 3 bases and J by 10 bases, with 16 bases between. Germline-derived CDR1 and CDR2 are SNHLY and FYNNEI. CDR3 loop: CASSDGFGVSSPLHF. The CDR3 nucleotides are TGTGCCAGCAGTGACGGATTCGGGGTATCCTCACCCCTCCACTTT.

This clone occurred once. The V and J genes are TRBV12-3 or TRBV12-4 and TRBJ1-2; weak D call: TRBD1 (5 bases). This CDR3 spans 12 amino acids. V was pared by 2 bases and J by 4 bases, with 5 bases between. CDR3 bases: TGTGCCAGCAGTTTACAGGGCTATGGCTACACCTTC. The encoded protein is CASSLQGYGYTF.

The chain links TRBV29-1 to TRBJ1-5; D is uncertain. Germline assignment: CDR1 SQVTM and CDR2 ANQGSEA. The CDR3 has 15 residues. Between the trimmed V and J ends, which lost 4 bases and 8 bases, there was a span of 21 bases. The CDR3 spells CSVGPSGLINEPQHF. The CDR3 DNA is TGCAGCGTTGGACCCTCGGGGTTAATTAATGAGCCCCAGCATTTT.

The CDR3 DNA reads TGTGCCAGCAGCCAAGATCAGGGGGCAGATGGCTACACCTTC. Encoded protein: CASSQDQGADGYTF. The chain couples TRBV3-1 (or the pseudogene TRBV3-2) to TRBJ1-2; 8 bases agree with TRBD1. Germline V gives CDR1 LGHDT, CDR2 YNNKEL (reference sequence). Trimming took 0 bases from V and 6 from J; bases not matched to a gene: 3. The CDR3 contains 14 residues.

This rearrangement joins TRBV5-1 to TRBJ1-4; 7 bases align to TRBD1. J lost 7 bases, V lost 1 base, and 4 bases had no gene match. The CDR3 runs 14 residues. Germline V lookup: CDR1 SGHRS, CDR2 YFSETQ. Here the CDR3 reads CASSLTGDGEKLFF. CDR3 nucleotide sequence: TGCGCCAGCAGCTTGACAGGGGATGGTGAAAAACTGTTTTTT.

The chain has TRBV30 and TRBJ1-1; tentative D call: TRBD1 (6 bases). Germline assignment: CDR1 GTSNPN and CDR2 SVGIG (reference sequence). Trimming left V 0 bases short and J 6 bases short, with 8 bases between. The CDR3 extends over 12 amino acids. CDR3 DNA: TGTGCCTGGAGTGTAGGGGGACCTGAAGCTTTCTTT. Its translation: CAWSVGGPEAFF.

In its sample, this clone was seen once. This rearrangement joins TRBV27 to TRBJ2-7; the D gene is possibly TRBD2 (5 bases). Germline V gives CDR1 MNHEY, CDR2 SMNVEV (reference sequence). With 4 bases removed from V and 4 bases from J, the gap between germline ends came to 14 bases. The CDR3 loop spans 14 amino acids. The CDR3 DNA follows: TGTGCCAGCAGTTCTCGGGGTATTAAGTACGAGCAGTACTTC. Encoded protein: CASSSRGIKYEQYF.

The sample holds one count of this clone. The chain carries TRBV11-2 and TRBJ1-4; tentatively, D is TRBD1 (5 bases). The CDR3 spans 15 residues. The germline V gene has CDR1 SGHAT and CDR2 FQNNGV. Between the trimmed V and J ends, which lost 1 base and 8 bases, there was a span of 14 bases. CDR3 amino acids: CASSLAGQVWEKLFF. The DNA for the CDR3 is TGTGCCAGCAGCTTAGCAGGGCAGGTCTGGGAAAAACTGTTTTTT.

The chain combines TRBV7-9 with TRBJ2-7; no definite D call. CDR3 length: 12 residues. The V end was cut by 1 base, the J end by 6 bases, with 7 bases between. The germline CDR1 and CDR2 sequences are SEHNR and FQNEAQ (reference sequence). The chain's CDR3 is CASSLVGTEQYF. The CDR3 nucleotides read TGTGCCAGCAGCTTAGTGGGAACCGAGCAGTACTTC. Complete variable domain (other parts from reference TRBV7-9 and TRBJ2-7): DTGVSQNPRHKITKRGQNVTFRCDPISEHNRLYWYRQTLGQGPEFLTYFQNEAQLEKSRLLSDRFSAERPKGSFSTLEIQRTEQGDSAMYLCASSLVGTEQYFGPGTRLTVT.

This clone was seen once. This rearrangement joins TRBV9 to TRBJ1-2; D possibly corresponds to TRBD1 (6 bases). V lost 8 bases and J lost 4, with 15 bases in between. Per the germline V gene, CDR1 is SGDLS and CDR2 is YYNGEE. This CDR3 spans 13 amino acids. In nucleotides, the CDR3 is TGTGCCAGTCTAGGGGGGACGAGCTATGGCTACACCTTC. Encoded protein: CASLGGTSYGYTF.

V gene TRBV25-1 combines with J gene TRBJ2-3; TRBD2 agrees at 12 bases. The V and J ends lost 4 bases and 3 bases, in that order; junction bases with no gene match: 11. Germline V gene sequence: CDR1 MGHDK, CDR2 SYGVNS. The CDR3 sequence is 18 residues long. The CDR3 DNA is TGTGCCAGCAGTGGAGGGCTCTCTAGCGGGGGGGCTACAGATACGCAGTATTTT. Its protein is CASSGGLSSGGATDTQYF.

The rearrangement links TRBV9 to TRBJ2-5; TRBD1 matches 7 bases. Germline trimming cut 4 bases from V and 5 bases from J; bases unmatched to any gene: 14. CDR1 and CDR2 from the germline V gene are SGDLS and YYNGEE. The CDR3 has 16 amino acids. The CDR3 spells CASSPYYEVRGETQYF. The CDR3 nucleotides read TGTGCCAGCAGCCCCTACTACGAGGTCAGGGGGGAGACCCAGTACTTC. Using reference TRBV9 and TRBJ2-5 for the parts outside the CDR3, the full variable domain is DSGVTQTPKHLITATGQRVTLRCSPRSGDLSVYWYQQSLDQGLQFLIQYYNGEERAKGNILERFSAQQFPDLHSELNLSSLELGDSALYFCASSPYYEVRGETQYFGPGTRLLVL.

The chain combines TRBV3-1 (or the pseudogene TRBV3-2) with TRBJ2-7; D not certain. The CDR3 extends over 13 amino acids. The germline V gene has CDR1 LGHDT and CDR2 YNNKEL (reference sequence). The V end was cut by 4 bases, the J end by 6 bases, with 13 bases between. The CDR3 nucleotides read TGTGCCAGCAGCCCCTTAGCCTTCTTCGAGCAGTACTTC. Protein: CASSPLAFFEQYF.

In DNA form, the CDR3 reads TGCGCCAGCAGGCCACGCACAGGGGTGAACACTGAAGCTTTCTTT. It codes for CASRPRTGVNTEAFF. This chain connects TRBV5-1 to TRBJ1-1; 7 nucleotides agree with TRBD1. The CDR3 sequence is 15 residues long. V lost 5 bases, J lost 0 bases, and 7 bases stayed unmatched. Per the germline V gene, CDR1 is SGHRS and CDR2 is YFSETQ.

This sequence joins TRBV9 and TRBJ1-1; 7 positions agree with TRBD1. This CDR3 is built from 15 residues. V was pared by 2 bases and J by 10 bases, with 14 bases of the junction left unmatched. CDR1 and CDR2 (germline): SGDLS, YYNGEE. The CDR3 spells CASSVPARDSGVAFF. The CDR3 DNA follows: TGTGCCAGCAGCGTTCCCGCCCGGGACAGTGGGGTAGCTTTCTTT.

In DNA, the CDR3 is TGTGCCAGCAGCCAATCTTCGGGGAACACCGGGGAGCTGTTTTTT. This encodes CASSQSSGNTGELFF. This chain connects TRBV16 to TRBJ2-2; D is undetermined. This CDR3 contains 15 residues. Trimming removed 0 bases at V and 1 base at J, with 6 bases between. Germline assignment: CDR1 KGHSY and CDR2 FQNENV.

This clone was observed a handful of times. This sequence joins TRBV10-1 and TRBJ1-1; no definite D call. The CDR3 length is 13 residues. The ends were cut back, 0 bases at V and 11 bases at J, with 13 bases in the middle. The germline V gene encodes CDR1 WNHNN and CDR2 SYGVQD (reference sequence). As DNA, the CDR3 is TGCGCCAGCAGTGAGTCGAGGTCCCGGTGGGCTTTCTTT. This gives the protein CASSESRSRWAFF.

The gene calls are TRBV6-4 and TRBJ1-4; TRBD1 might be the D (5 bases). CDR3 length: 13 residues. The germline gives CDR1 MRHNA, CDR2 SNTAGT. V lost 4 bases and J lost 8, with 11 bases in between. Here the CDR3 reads CASSATAGEKLFF. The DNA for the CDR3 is TGTGCCAGCAGTGCGACCGCAGGGGAAAAACTGTTTTTT.

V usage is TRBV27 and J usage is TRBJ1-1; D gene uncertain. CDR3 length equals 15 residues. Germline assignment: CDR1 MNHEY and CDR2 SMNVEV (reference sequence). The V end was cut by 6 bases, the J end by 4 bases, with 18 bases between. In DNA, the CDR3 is TGTGCCAGCAGCTTAGTCGGGGAGGGCGGCACTGAAGCTTTCTTT. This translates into CASSLVGEGGTEAFF.

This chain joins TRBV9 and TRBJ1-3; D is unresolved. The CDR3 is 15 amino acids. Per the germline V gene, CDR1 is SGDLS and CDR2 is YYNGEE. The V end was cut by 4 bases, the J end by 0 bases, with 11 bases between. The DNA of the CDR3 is TGTGCCAGCAGCTCCCGTTCTTTCTCTGGAAACACCATATATTTT. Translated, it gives CASSSRSFSGNTIYF.